The clone carrying this T cell receptor beta chain was counted between two and nine times. Antigen unknown. The CDR3 spans 18 residues. V shed 0 bases, J shed 8 bases, and the junction held 15 bases outside the gene matches. From germline, CDR1 is LGHNA and CDR2 YNFKEQ. Each CDR3 protein gets one entry after TCRdb re-called the reads with MiXCR. The repertoire holds 450,000 to 550,000 distinct CDR3 sequences, with 16% as singletons. The sample comes from a study of T cell repertoires in cytomegalovirus infection. Whole-study findings and limits: Clonotype analysis showed dominance of the ex vivo response by HLA-C-restricted CMV-specific TCR beta clonotypes.

V usage is TRBV4-2 and J usage is TRBJ2-1; TRBD2 agrees at 8 bases. The sample taken for sequencing was CD8+ T cells from PBMCs. This clonotype originated in a human donor in good health (CMV status not recorded). Some clones in this sample may be carry-over from other donors' samples. CDR3 residues: CASSQERGTGGPVHEQFF. CDR3 DNA: TGTGCCAGCAGCCAAGAAAGGGGGACGGGAGGGCCGGTCCATGAGCAGTTCTTC.